A single TCR beta chain is shown here with its context. The data derive from a study of blood T cell repertoires in COVID-19. As originally analysed: Amplification from reference gene primers served as the basis for estimated nucleated cell counts. Profiling relied on immunoSEQ multiplex PCR, and the TCRdb table lists in-frame clones only, not all of them. V and J calls and clone size follow that table, whereas D and trimming were derived from the DNA. The sample shows 390,000 or so clones, over 80% of them seen only once. V dropped 1 base and J dropped 6 bases, with 10 bases sitting between them. Germline V CDR1 and CDR2: LGHNA, YNFKEQ. This CDR3 is built from 15 residues. Individuals drawn from around 24 US areas were roughly 18 to 89 years old.

The chain carries TRBV4-2 and TRBJ1-6; no clear D. The source material was PBMCs or T cells enriched from blood (not recorded which). This TCR derives from a woman in her forties or fifties who had recovered from COVID-19. CDR3 amino acids: CASSQVGQANSPLHF. Written as DNA, the CDR3 is TGTGCCAGCAGCCAAGTGGGTCAGGCTAATTCACCCCTCCACTTT.